This TCR beta chain was captured by sequencing in a study of cytomegalovirus exposure and HLA in healthy donors. A remark on this clone: Its antigen is undetermined.

This PCR relied on a set of 60 Vbeta primers and 13 Jbeta primers. Profiled with immunoSEQ multiplex PCR; TCRdb holds only in-frame clones, not every one. The sample has 130,000 or so clones; about four fifths are singletons. There are 14 residues in the CDR3. From germline, CDR1 is SEHNR and CDR2 FQNEAQ (reference sequence). Overall study results and limits: According to an earlier analysis, most TCR beta V segments yielded productive rearrangements about 87% or about 30% of the time. A cluster of highly shared sequence variants was likely a sequencing artifact.

The TCR was taken from a man in his thirties or forties in good health and CMV-seronegative. Material for sequencing was PBMCs. The J gene is TRBJ2-5, the V gene TRBV7-9; D perhaps matches TRBD1 (6 bases). The J call may be incorrect, as the DNA end agrees better with TRBJ2-7. The CDR3 sequence: CASSSTAGDNEQYF. CDR3 sequence (DNA): TGTGCCAGCAGCTCAACGGCAGGGGATAACGAGCAGTACTTC.